The clone carrying this T cell receptor beta chain appeared once. The sample belongs to a study of blood T cell repertoires in COVID-19. This table comes from immunoSEQ multiplex PCR, and its TCRdb copy is limited to in-frame clones, with some not included. The repertoire holds 43,000 or so clones, with more than 70% as singletons. CDR1 is SGHRS and CDR2 is YFSETQ in the germline V gene. The CDR3 extends over 13 amino acids. The germline V and J ends were trimmed by 0 bases and 3 bases, with 7 bases remaining between them. Sequenced input: peripheral blood. The chain combines TRBV5-1 with TRBJ2-7, with TRBD2 as a possible D gene (5 bases). The source of this sequence is an elderly woman with acute or convalescent COVID-19. CDR3 amino acids: CASSLAEGYEQYF. CDR3 sequence (DNA): TGCGCCAGCAGCTTGGCCGAGGGCTACGAGCAGTACTTC.